The 8 T cell receptor beta chains in this list originate from one sample, sequenced in a study of blood T cell repertoires in COVID-19. Measured with immunoSEQ multiplex PCR; TCRdb has only the in-frame clones, and not every one. The sample has under 450,000 clones, about 91% seen once. The sequenced material came from peripheral blood. Receptor source: a woman aged 45-65 years with COVID-19, enrolled during active disease.

The table lists this clone with a count of one. This chain joins TRBV5-1 and TRBJ1-2; 9 positions agree with TRBD1. Per the germline V gene, CDR1 is SGHRS and CDR2 is YFSETQ. The CDR3 extends over 14 amino acids. V trimming: 0 bases; J trimming: 8 bases; junction bases outside the gene matches: 5. Here the CDR3 DNA reads TGCGCCAGCAGCTTGGTGGACAGGGGAGGCGGCTACACCTTC. Protein: CASSLVDRGGGYTF.

This clone is a singleton in its sample. This chain connects TRBV11-2 to TRBJ1-1, with TRBD1 matching over 9 bases. The CDR3 has 17 residues. CDR1 and CDR2 from the germline V gene are SGHAT and FQNNGV. V lost 5 bases, J lost 5 bases, and 15 bases stayed unmatched. The CDR3 DNA follows: TGTGCCAGCAGCAGCCTCCGGGACAGGGAATCGAGAACTGAAGCTTTCTTT. Encoded protein: CASSSLRDRESRTEAFF.

The chain has TRBV2 and TRBJ1-1; TRBD1 aligns across 9 bases. V lost 4 bases, J lost 11 bases, and 8 bases stayed unmatched. The V gene's germline CDR1 is SNHLY and CDR2 FYNNEI. The CDR3 contains 13 residues. CDR3 in amino acids: CASSGEDRGGAFF. CDR3 sequence (DNA): TGTGCCAGCAGTGGAGAGGACAGGGGAGGCGCTTTCTTT. Looking up the rest from reference TRBV2 and TRBJ1-1 gives the full variable domain: EPEVTQTPSHQVTQMGQEVILRCVPISNHLYFYWYRQILGQKVEFLVSFYNNEISEKSEIFDDQFSVERPDGSNFTLKIRSTKLEDSAMYFCASSGEDRGGAFFGQGTRLTVV.

The V and J genes are TRBV28 and TRBJ1-2; D unclear. Between the trimmed V and J ends, which lost 5 bases and 1 base, there was a span of 8 bases. CDR1 is MDHEN and CDR2 is SYDVKM in the germline V gene. The CDR3 is 13 amino acids. CDR3 coding DNA: TGTGCCAGCAGTGTCAGTGGTAACTATGGCTACACCTTC. Protein: CASSVSGNYGYTF.

The chain links TRBV4-1 to TRBJ2-7; D is uncertain. The CDR3 runs to 13 residues. CDR1 and CDR2 from the germline V gene are MGHRA and YSYEKL. The V gene lost 1 base and the J gene lost 3 bases, with 7 bases spanning the gap. CDR3 sequence reads: CASSQVPDYEQYF. CDR3 in DNA: TGCGCCAGCAGCCAAGTACCAGACTACGAGCAGTACTTC.

V is TRBV2 and J is TRBJ1-2; 9 bases match TRBD1. V gave up 6 bases and J gave up 8 bases; unmatched junction bases: 7. Germline-derived CDR1 and CDR2 are SNHLY and FYNNEI. CDR3 size: 13 residues. CDR3 sequence: CASSVQGAEGYTF. The CDR3, as DNA: TGTGCCAGCAGCGTACAGGGGGCGGAAGGCTACACCTTC.

The genes are TRBV7-9 and TRBJ1-2; no firm D call. Germline V gene lookup returns CDR1 SEHNR and CDR2 FQNEAQ (reference sequence). The V gene lost 5 bases and the J gene lost 7 bases, with 20 bases spanning the gap. The CDR3 covers 15 residues. CDR3 DNA sequence: TGTGCCAGCAGCGCCTCCGGGTCAACGGCCACTGGCTACACCTTC. Residues: CASSASGSTATGYTF. Full variable domain (rest looked up from reference TRBV7-9 and TRBJ1-2): DTGVSQNPRHKITKRGQNVTFRCDPISEHNRLYWYRQTLGQGPEFLTYFQNEAQLEKSRLLSDRFSAERPKGSFSTLEIQRTEQGDSAMYLCASSASGSTATGYTFGSGTRLTVV.

This sequence joins TRBV29-1 and TRBJ1-2; the match to TRBD1 covers 7 bases. J gave up 4 bases and V 4 bases, and 21 bases lay outside the gene matches. Germline V gene sequence: CDR1 SQVTM, CDR2 ANQGSEA. The CDR3 covers 18 residues. The CDR3 nucleotides are TGCAGCGTTGGGATGCGGCAGGGGGTCGAAAGTTCTACCTATGGCTACACCTTC. This translates into CSVGMRQGVESSTYGYTF.